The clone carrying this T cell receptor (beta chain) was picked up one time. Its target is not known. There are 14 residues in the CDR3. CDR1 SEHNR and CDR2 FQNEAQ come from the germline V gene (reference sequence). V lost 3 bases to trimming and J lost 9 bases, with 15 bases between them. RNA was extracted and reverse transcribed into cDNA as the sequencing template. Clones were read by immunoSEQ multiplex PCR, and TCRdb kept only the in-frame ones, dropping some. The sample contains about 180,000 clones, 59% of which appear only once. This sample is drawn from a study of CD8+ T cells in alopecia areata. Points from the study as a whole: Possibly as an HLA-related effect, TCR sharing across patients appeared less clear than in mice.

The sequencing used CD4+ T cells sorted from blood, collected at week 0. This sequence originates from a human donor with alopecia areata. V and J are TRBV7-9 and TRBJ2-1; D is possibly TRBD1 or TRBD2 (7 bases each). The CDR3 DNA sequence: TGTGCCAGCAGCTTGCGGGGAGGGGGCCTTGAGCAGTTCTTC. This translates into CASSLRGGGLEQFF. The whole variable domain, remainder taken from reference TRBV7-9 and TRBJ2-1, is DTGVSQNPRHKITKRGQNVTFRCDPISEHNRLYWYRQTLGQGPEFLTYFQNEAQLEKSRLLSDRFSAERPKGSFSTLEIQRTEQGDSAMYLCASSLRGGGLEQFFGPGTRLTVL.